Each of the 25 T cell receptor beta chains below was sequenced from the same sample in a study of Graves' ophthalmopathy and Graves' hyperthyroidism. The TCR beta CDR3 regions underwent amplification from RNA transcripts. RT-PCR with HTBI primers came first, then second-round multiplex PCR. TCRdb re-analysed the multiplex PCR reads in MiXCR, keeping a single row per CDR3 protein. Seen here are over 650,000 distinct CDR3 sequences, 35% to 45% observed once, and the top ten hold more than 2.5%. The source material was peripheral blood. The source is an adult man with Graves' ophthalmopathy.

There are a few counts of this clonotype. The chain links TRBV5-6 to TRBJ1-5; TRBD1 aligns across 7 bases. With V trimmed by 4 bases and J by 3 bases, 10 bases remained unmatched. The CDR3 covers 16 residues. Germline V gene lookup returns CDR1 SGHDT and CDR2 YYEEEE. CDR3 residues: CASSLNGDRFNQPQHF. Here the CDR3 DNA reads TGTGCCAGCAGCCTGAACGGGGACAGATTCAATCAGCCCCAGCATTTT.

This clonotype came up a few times. The chain combines TRBV7-2 with TRBJ2-3; D is perhaps TRBD2 (6 bases). The CDR3 loop spans 15 amino acids. Per germline, CDR1 SGHTA and CDR2 FQGNSA. Trimming took 1 base from V and 2 from J, leaving 10 bases between them. CDR3 loop: CASSLVGGTTDTQYF. The CDR3 DNA reads TGTGCCAGCAGCTTAGTTGGGGGGACCACAGATACGCAGTATTTT.

This clonotype occurred many times. The chain is built from TRBV20-1 and TRBJ1-4, with D perhaps matching TRBD1 (6 bases). Trimming stripped 5 bases from V and 8 bases from J, with 21 bases between. This CDR3 region has 15 residues. CDR1 is DFQATT and CDR2 is SNEGSKA in the germline V gene (reference sequence). CDR3 nucleotides: TGCAGTGCTGCACCACTCCAGGGGAAGTCGGAAAAACTGTTTTTT. This gives the protein CSAAPLQGKSEKLFF.

In its sample, this clonotype was seen many times. The gene calls are TRBV6-6 and TRBJ2-5; D is unclear. CDR1 MNHNY and CDR2 SVGAGI come from the germline V gene (reference sequence). The V end was cut by 2 bases, the J end by 3 bases, with 4 bases between. The CDR3 contains 12 residues. DNA of the CDR3: TGTGCCAGCAGTTACGCAAAAGAGACCCAGTACTTC. Residues: CASSYAKETQYF.

This clonotype has at least ten counts. The chain is built from TRBV10-1 and TRBJ1-5, with D maybe TRBD1 (6 bases). The CDR3 contains 16 residues. V shed 9 bases and J shed 0 bases, with 18 bases lying between them. Germline V gives CDR1 WNHNN, CDR2 SYGVQD (reference sequence). This CDR3 is CASFTGQIYSNQPQHF. The CDR3 coding sequence is TGCGCCAGTTTCACGGGACAAATTTATAGCAATCAGCCCCAGCATTTT.

This clonotype was counted at least ten times. The chain carries TRBV7-8 and TRBJ2-5; 7 bases agree with TRBD2. V was clipped by 0 bases and J by 1 base; unmatched bases: 2. Germline lookup yields CDR1 SGHVS and CDR2 FQNEAQ. The CDR3 has 15 amino acids. CDR3 nucleotides: TGTGCCAGCAGCTTAGCCCTAGCGGCCCAAGAGACCCAGTACTTC. Its translation is CASSLALAAQETQYF.

Details on this clonotype: One end of the junction does not line up with germline, which may come from a read error. The chain joins TRBV10-3 to TRBJ1-2, with 9 bases identical to TRBD1. This CDR3 is 14 amino acids long. Germline V gene sequence: CDR1 ENHRY, CDR2 SYGVKD. The CDR3 spells CASSSPGQGSGYTF. The CDR3 nucleotides read TGTGCCAGCAGTTCCCCGGGACAGGGAAGTGGCTACACCTTC.

The chain has TRBV29-1 and TRBJ2-7, with 7 bases fitting TRBD2. The CDR3 consists of 13 residues. Germline-derived CDR1 and CDR2 are SQVTM and ANQGSEA. The junction had 7 bases not matched to a gene; V was cut back by 7 bases and J by 1 base. As DNA, the CDR3 is TGCAGCGAGGGGTCTAGCGGATCCTACGAGCAGTACTTC. It yields the protein CSEGSSGSYEQYF.

The sample holds one count of this clonotype. At one end, the junction sequence differs from germline, possibly due to a read error. The J gene is TRBJ2-7, the V gene TRBV7-8, with 10 bases fitting TRBD1. The CDR3 has 14 amino acids. Germline lookup yields CDR1 SGHVS and CDR2 FQNEAQ. The CDR3 sequence: CASNPGQGLNEQYF. CDR3 nucleotides: TGCGCCAGCAACCCGGGACAGGGGTTGAACGAGCAGTACTTC.

On this clonotype: This could be a read error, since a much larger clone is one nucleotide away. The rearrangement links TRBV6-2 or TRBV6-3 to TRBJ1-2; D gene uncertain. V lost 7 bases to trimming and J lost 0 bases, with 15 bases between them. This CDR3 comprises 15 residues. Germline V gene lookup returns CDR1 MNHEY and CDR2 SVGEGT. CDR3 DNA sequence: TGTGCCAGCAAGTCGCCGACGGATGCTAACTATGGCTACACCTTC. Its protein is CASKSPTDANYGYTF.

The gene calls are TRBV4-1 and TRBJ2-7, with D possibly being TRBD1 (6 bases). This CDR3 spans 13 amino acids. Per the germline V gene, CDR1 is MGHRA and CDR2 is YSYEKL. The V and J ends lost 4 bases and 3 bases respectively, with 10 bases between them. The CDR3 spells CASSPGEFYEQYF. The CDR3 bases are TGCGCCAGCAGCCCAGGGGAGTTCTACGAGCAGTACTTC.

This clonotype was detected only a few times. This chain connects TRBV11-2 to TRBJ2-2; 12 bases agree with TRBD2. Per germline, CDR1 SGHAT and CDR2 FQNNGV. The CDR3 covers 16 residues. V lost 5 bases and J lost 7; bases outside the gene matches: 8. CDR3 amino acids: CASSPPSGGASGELFF. The CDR3 DNA reads TGTGCCAGCAGCCCTCCTAGCGGGGGGGCAAGCGGGGAGCTGTTTTTT.

The chain joins TRBV7-2 to TRBJ1-1; TRBD1 might be the D (5 bases). CDR1 is SGHTA and CDR2 is FQGNSA in the germline V gene. The CDR3 is made up of 18 amino acids. V lost 4 bases and J lost 0, with 21 bases in between. The CDR3 loop is CASSSGTENTHMNTEAFF. For the CDR3, the DNA is TGTGCCAGCAGCTCCGGGACCGAGAATACCCACATGAACACTGAAGCTTTCTTT.

A word on this clonotype: This sequence may be a read error, since a much larger clone differs from it by one base. V is TRBV10-3 and J is TRBJ1-2; TRBD1 matches 8 bases. CDR3 length equals 14 residues. J lost 8 bases, V lost 11 bases, and 16 bases had no gene match. CDR1 ENHRY and CDR2 SYGVKD come from the germline V gene. As DNA, the CDR3 is TGTGCCCGCAGTTACTCGATGGGACAGGAGGGCTACACCTTC. Residues: CARSYSMGQEGYTF.

This clonotype was counted only a few times. The chain is built from TRBV11-2 and TRBJ2-7, with TRBD2 identical over 10 bases. The CDR3 is 16 amino acids. The V gene end was trimmed by 1 base and the J gene end by 3 bases; junction bases not matched to a gene: 6. Germline V gene lookup returns CDR1 SGHAT and CDR2 FQNNGV. CDR3 residues: CASSLGAGGPYYEQYF. The CDR3, as DNA: TGTGCCAGCAGCTTAGGAGCGGGAGGGCCTTACTACGAGCAGTACTTC.

The chain couples TRBV24-1 to TRBJ2-7; TRBD2 is a possible D gene (5 bases). The CDR3 is made up of 13 amino acids. The germline gives CDR1 KGHDR, CDR2 SFDVKD. The germline V and J ends were trimmed by 12 bases and 3 bases, with 17 bases remaining between them. The CDR3 bases are TGTGCCGGCCTGAAGGGAGAGCTCTACGAGCAGTACTTC. This translates into CAGLKGELYEQYF.

This clonotype appeared many times. The chain recombines TRBV9 with TRBJ2-2; D not certain. Germline CDR1 SGDLS, CDR2 YYNGEE. Trimming took off 0 bases at V and 0 bases at J, with 6 bases between the two ends. The CDR3 contains 15 residues. The CDR3 DNA is TGTGCCAGCAGCGTAGCTGTGACGAACACCGGGGAGCTGTTTTTT. This encodes CASSVAVTNTGELFF.

This clonotype was seen ten or more times. The gene calls are TRBV29-1 and TRBJ2-5, with TRBD1 identical over 11 bases. The germline gives CDR1 SQVTM, CDR2 ANQGSEA. The CDR3 runs to 15 residues. V shed 6 bases and J 0 bases; nucleotides not matched to a gene: 6. The CDR3 sequence is CSVGQGATDQETQYF. CDR3 in DNA: TGCAGCGTCGGACAGGGGGCTACTGACCAAGAGACCCAGTACTTC.

The V call is TRBV11-2, the J call TRBJ2-2; either TRBD1 or TRBD2 may supply D (6 bases each). The CDR3 runs to 15 residues. V lost 3 bases, J lost 7 bases, and 15 bases lay in between. Germline CDR1 and CDR2: SGHAT and FQNNGV. The CDR3: CASSLFGGLVGELFF. CDR3 DNA: TGTGCCAGCAGCTTGTTTGGGGGGCTGGTCGGGGAGCTGTTTTTT.

This clonotype has at least ten counts. V usage is TRBV10-3 and J usage is TRBJ2-2; TRBD2 aligns across 11 bases. With V trimmed by 10 bases and J by 0 bases, 7 bases remained unmatched. The CDR3 has 16 residues. The germline gives CDR1 ENHRY, CDR2 SYGVKD. CDR3 amino acids: CATSGTSGSNTGELFF. The CDR3 DNA reads as TGTGCCACTTCCGGGACTAGCGGATCGAACACCGGGGAGCTGTTTTTT.

CDR3 residues: CSVELNRRNTEAFF. The CDR3 nucleotides read TGCAGCGTTGAACTGAACAGGAGGAACACTGAAGCTTTCTTT. The V and J genes are TRBV29-1 and TRBJ1-1; D is perhaps TRBD1 (5 bases). The germline V gene has CDR1 SQVTM and CDR2 ANQGSEA. V lost 2 bases and J lost 1, with 11 bases in between. The CDR3 spans 14 residues. Based on the CDR3 plus reference TRBV29-1 and TRBJ1-1, the full variable domain is SAVISQKPSRDICQRGTSLTIQCQVDSQVTMMFWYRQQPGQSLTLIATANQGSEATYESGFVIDKFPISRPNLTFSTLTVSNMSPEDSSIYLCSVELNRRNTEAFFGQGTRLTVV.

The rearrangement joins TRBV15 to TRBJ1-4, with D perhaps TRBD1 (5 bases). The CDR3 is made up of 15 amino acids. From germline, CDR1 is LNHNV and CDR2 YYDKDF (reference sequence). Trimming removed 3 bases from V and 7 bases from J, with 15 bases in between. CDR3 in amino acids: CATSSSGTEGEKLFF. In DNA, the CDR3 is TGTGCCACCAGCAGCTCCGGGACCGAGGGTGAAAAACTGTTTTTT.

There are many counts of this clonotype. V gene TRBV9 combines with J gene TRBJ1-3, with 8 bases matching TRBD1. With 3 bases clipped from V and 2 bases from J, the junction kept 4 bases outside the gene matches. Germline V gene data show CDR1 as SGDLS and CDR2 as YYNGEE. There are 15 residues in the CDR3. The CDR3 nucleotides read TGTGCCAGCAGCGCTACGACAGGGGCTGGAAACACCATATATTTT. It yields the protein CASSATTGAGNTIYF.

The chain recombines TRBV3-1 with TRBJ2-7; 12 nucleotides line up with TRBD2. Unmatched junction bases numbered 3, after V lost 3 bases and J lost 9 bases. The V gene's germline CDR1 is LGHDT and CDR2 YNNKEL (reference sequence). The CDR3 consists of 13 residues. DNA for the CDR3: TGTGCCAGCAGCCAGACTAGCGGGAGAGGGCAGTACTTC. Protein: CASSQTSGRGQYF.

This clonotype was observed a few times. This chain connects TRBV7-2 to TRBJ2-7; D might be TRBD1 or TRBD2, each matching 5 bases. CDR3 size: 17 residues. V was cut by 5 bases and J by 2 bases, with 22 bases left in between. The germline gives CDR1 SGHTA, CDR2 FQGNSA. CDR3 in amino acids: CASSQDLIGALTYEQYF. CDR3 nucleotide sequence: TGTGCCAGCAGCCAAGACCTAATCGGGGCCCTCACCTACGAGCAGTACTTC.